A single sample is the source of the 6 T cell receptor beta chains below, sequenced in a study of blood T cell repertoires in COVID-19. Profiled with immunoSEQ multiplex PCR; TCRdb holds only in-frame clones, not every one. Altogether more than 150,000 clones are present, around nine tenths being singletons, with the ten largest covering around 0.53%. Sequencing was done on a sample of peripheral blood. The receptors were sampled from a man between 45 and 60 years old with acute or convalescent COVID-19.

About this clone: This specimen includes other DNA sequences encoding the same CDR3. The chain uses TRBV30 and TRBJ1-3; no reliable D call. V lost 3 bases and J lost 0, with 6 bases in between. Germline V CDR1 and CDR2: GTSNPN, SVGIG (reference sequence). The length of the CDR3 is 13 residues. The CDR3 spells CAWSVSSGNTIYF. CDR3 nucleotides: TGTGCCTGGAGCGTTAGCTCTGGAAACACCATATATTTT.

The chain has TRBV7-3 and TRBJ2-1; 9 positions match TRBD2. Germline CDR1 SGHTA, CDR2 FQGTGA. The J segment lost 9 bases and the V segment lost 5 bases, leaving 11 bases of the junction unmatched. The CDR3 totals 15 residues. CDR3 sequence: CASSQTGTSSAEQFF. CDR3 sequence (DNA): TGTGCCAGCAGCCAAACCGGGACTAGCTCTGCTGAGCAGTTCTTC.

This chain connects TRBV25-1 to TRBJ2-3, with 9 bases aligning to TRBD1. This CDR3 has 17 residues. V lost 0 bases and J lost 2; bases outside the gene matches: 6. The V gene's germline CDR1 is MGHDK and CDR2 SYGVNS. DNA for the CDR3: TGTGCCAGCAGTGAATACGTCGGGACAGGGCACACAGATACGCAGTATTTT. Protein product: CASSEYVGTGHTDTQYF.

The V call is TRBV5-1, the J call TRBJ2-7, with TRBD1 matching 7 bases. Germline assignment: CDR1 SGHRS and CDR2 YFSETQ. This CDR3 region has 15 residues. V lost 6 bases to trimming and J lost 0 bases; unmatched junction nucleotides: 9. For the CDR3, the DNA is TGCGCCAGCACCACCACCGGGACAGACTCCTACGAGCAGTACTTC. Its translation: CASTTTGTDSYEQYF.

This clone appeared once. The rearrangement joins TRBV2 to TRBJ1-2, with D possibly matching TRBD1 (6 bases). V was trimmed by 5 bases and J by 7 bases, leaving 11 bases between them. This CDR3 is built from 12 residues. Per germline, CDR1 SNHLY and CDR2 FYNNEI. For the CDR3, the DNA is TGTGCCAGCAGTCAGGGGCCGGGTGGCTACACCTTC. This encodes CASSQGPGGYTF.

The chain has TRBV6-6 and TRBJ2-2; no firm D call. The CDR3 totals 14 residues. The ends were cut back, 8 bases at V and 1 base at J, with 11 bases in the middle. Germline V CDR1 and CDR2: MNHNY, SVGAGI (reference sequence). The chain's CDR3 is CASCFSVNTGELFF. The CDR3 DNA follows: TGTGCCAGCTGCTTCTCAGTGAACACCGGGGAGCTGTTTTTT.